What follows are 27 T cell receptor beta chains derived from one specimen sequenced in a study of T-cell memory formation after mild COVID-19. From the 5' RACE reads, TCRdb called clonotypes with MiXCR, one entry per CDR3 protein. The profile shows fewer than 250,000 distinct CDR3 sequences, 27% of them singletons. The sample comprised PBMCs or a T cell subset sorted from them (not recorded which). All receptors derive from an adult woman who had mild COVID-19 (a few samples of this study predate the infection). Cell type and time point are not known.

V usage is TRBV20-1 and J usage is TRBJ2-1; D possibly corresponds to TRBD2 (5 bases). This CDR3 is built from 16 residues. V was clipped by 6 bases and J by 7 bases, with 25 bases between them. The germline V gene has CDR1 DFQATT and CDR2 SNEGSKA (reference sequence). CDR3 loop: CSARLRWSGRGNEQFF. The CDR3 nucleotides read TGCAGTGCCCGTCTCCGGTGGAGCGGTAGAGGGAATGAGCAGTTCTTC.

This clonotype was counted a few times. The chain is built from TRBV12-3 or TRBV12-4 and TRBJ2-1; D is unclear. The germline V and J ends were trimmed by 7 bases and 3 bases, with 4 bases remaining between them. This CDR3 region has 11 residues. The CDR3 spells CASTVYNEQFF. The CDR3 DNA is TGTGCCAGCACCGTCTACAATGAGCAGTTCTTC.

The chain joins TRBV5-1 to TRBJ2-1, with a tentative D call TRBD1 (6 bases). Germline lookup yields CDR1 SGHRS and CDR2 YFSETQ. Trimming removed 2 bases at V and 0 bases at J, with 12 bases between. The CDR3 is made up of 16 amino acids. This chain's CDR3 is CASSLQGSSSYNEQFF. In DNA, the CDR3 is TGCGCCAGCAGCTTACAGGGCTCGAGCTCCTACAATGAGCAGTTCTTC.

This clonotype has a handful of counts. J is TRBJ2-3 and V is TRBV7-9, with D uncertain. Trimming pared 5 bases from V and 6 bases from J, leaving 21 bases between. CDR1 and CDR2 (germline): SEHNR, FQNEAQ (reference sequence). This CDR3 contains 16 residues. Here the CDR3 DNA reads TGTGCCAGCAGCGATAAAGGGTTGTCTGGGGATGATACGCAGTATTTT. This encodes CASSDKGLSGDDTQYF.

This chain uses TRBV6-5 with TRBJ2-1; 7 bases line up with TRBD2. This CDR3 spans 15 amino acids. Trimming removed 7 bases from V and 0 bases from J; junction bases left unmatched: 6. CDR1 is MNHEY and CDR2 is SVGAGI in the germline V gene. CDR3 nucleotides: TGTGCCAGCACCTCGACTAGCAGCTCCTACAATGAGCAGTTCTTC. Translation gives CASTSTSSSYNEQFF.

This clonotype was detected only a few times. This chain links TRBV5-5 with TRBJ2-1, with 10 bases aligning to TRBD2. Germline V CDR1 and CDR2: SGHKS, YYEKEE (reference sequence). The CDR3 consists of 17 residues. V lost 3 bases to trimming and J lost 4 bases; unmatched junction nucleotides: 10. The CDR3 spells CASSWEGQLAGYNEQFF. CDR3 nucleotide sequence: TGTGCCAGCAGCTGGGAGGGACAACTAGCGGGGTACAATGAGCAGTTCTTC.

This rearrangement joins TRBV5-1 to TRBJ2-1; 16 bases are shared with TRBD2. Trimming cost V 1 base and J 9 bases; bases outside gene matches: 4. The CDR3 is 16 residues long. CDR1 is SGHRS, CDR2 YFSETQ, per germline. DNA for the CDR3: TGCGCCAGCAGCTTGCCGGGACTAGCGGGAGGGGGTGAGCAGTTCTTC. Translated: CASSLPGLAGGGEQFF. The full variable domain, its missing parts supplied by reference TRBV5-1 and TRBJ2-1, is KAGVTQTPRYLIKTRGQQVTLSCSPISGHRSVSWYQQTPGQGLQFLFEYFSETQRNKGNFPGRFSGRQFSNSRSEMNVSTLELGDSALYLCASSLPGLAGGGEQFFGPGTRLTVL.

The genes are TRBV29-1 and TRBJ2-7; D gene unclear. Germline-derived CDR1 and CDR2 are SQVTM and ANQGSEA. CDR3 length: 12 residues. V was cut by 4 bases and J by 3 bases, with 10 bases left in between. The CDR3 reads CSVVVSGYEQYF. Here the CDR3 DNA reads TGCAGCGTTGTCGTGTCCGGCTACGAGCAGTACTTC.

The chain employs TRBV5-1 and TRBJ2-7, with 8 bases that match TRBD1. The CDR3 totals 14 residues. The V segment lost 4 bases and the J segment 3 bases; nucleotides outside the gene matches: 6. Germline assignment: CDR1 SGHRS and CDR2 YFSETQ. Here the CDR3 DNA reads TGCGCCAGCAGCGCCGGGACAGGAGTCTACGAGCAGTACTTC. It codes for CASSAGTGVYEQYF.

The chain links TRBV27 to TRBJ1-5; TRBD1 matches 7 bases. Trimming removed 3 bases from V and 0 bases from J; junction bases left unmatched: 8. This CDR3 is 17 amino acids long. Germline-derived CDR1 and CDR2 are MNHEY and SMNVEV (reference sequence). The CDR3 DNA sequence: TGTGCCAGCAGTTTTAGGACAGGCTGGGGTAGCAATCAGCCCCAGCATTTT. It is translated as CASSFRTGWGSNQPQHF.

Note on this clonotype: The junction and the germline gene differ at one end; a read error may be behind it. J is TRBJ2-1 and V is TRBV19, with a tentative D call TRBD1 (6 bases). Germline CDR1 is LNHDA and CDR2 is SQIVND (reference sequence). The CDR3 covers 12 residues. Here the CDR3 DNA reads TGTGCCAGTAGTATAGGGGACAACGAGCAGTTCTTC. Translating it yields CASSIGDNEQFF.

J is TRBJ2-1 and V is TRBV4-2; a possible D gene is TRBD2 (7 bases). CDR1 is LGHNA and CDR2 is YNFKEQ in the germline V gene. The V end lost 4 bases, the J end lost 0 bases, and 13 bases lay between the germline ends. The CDR3 has 16 amino acids. This chain's CDR3 is CASSLAGASSYNEQFF. In nucleotides, the CDR3 is TGTGCCAGCAGCCTTGCGGGGGCGAGCTCCTACAATGAGCAGTTCTTC.

This clonotype came up a few times. V usage is TRBV7-3 and J usage is TRBJ2-3; D uncertain. The CDR3 is 15 amino acids. Trimming removed 5 bases at V and 0 bases at J, with 12 bases between. Germline V gene lookup returns CDR1 SGHTA and CDR2 FQGTGA. In DNA form, the CDR3 reads TGTGCCAGCAGCAGACAAGCATCTAGCACAGATACGCAGTATTTT. The encoded protein is CASSRQASSTDTQYF.

The V and J genes are TRBV7-6 and TRBJ2-7; no reliable D call. V dropped 1 base and J dropped 6 bases, with 19 bases sitting between them. Germline lookup yields CDR1 SGHVS and CDR2 FNYEAQ. CDR3 length equals 16 residues. The CDR3: CASSLEAIQYGSEQYF. The DNA for the CDR3 is TGTGCCAGCAGCTTAGAGGCAATTCAATACGGAAGCGAGCAGTACTTC. Supplemented by reference TRBV7-6 and TRBJ2-7, the full variable domain reads GAGVSQSPRYKVTKRGQDVALRCDPISGHVSLYWYRQALGQGPEFLTYFNYEAQQDKSGLPNDRFSAERPEGSISTLTIQRTEQRDSAMYRCASSLEAIQYGSEQYFGPGTRLTVT.

J is TRBJ2-3 and V is TRBV10-3; no firm D call. Trimming removed 5 bases from V and 4 bases from J, with 7 bases in between. The CDR3 is 12 residues long. Germline CDR1 is ENHRY and CDR2 is SYGVKD. The CDR3 region has the DNA TGTGCCATCAGTCGTGGCCCAGATACGCAGTATTTT. It specifies CAISRGPDTQYF.

This clonotype was seen a handful of times. V usage is TRBV5-1 and J usage is TRBJ2-5; the D gene is possibly TRBD1 (5 bases). Germline assignment: CDR1 SGHRS and CDR2 YFSETQ. V lost 7 bases and J lost 4, with 17 bases in between. The CDR3 contains 14 residues. CDR3 loop: CASAAGHGLETQYF. Here the CDR3 DNA reads TGCGCCAGCGCGGCCGGACACGGCCTAGAGACCCAGTACTTC. Variable domain in full (rest from reference TRBV5-1 and TRBJ2-5): KAGVTQTPRYLIKTRGQQVTLSCSPISGHRSVSWYQQTPGQGLQFLFEYFSETQRNKGNFPGRFSGRQFSNSRSEMNVSTLELGDSALYLCASAAGHGLETQYFGPGTRLLVL.

This clonotype has at least ten counts. V and J are TRBV24-1 and TRBJ2-1; TRBD1 is a possible D gene (5 bases). The germline gives CDR1 KGHDR, CDR2 SFDVKD. This CDR3 is built from 17 residues. Trimming removed 0 bases from V and 12 bases from J, with 23 bases in between. The CDR3 here is CATSDLLPRDNTMAQFF. DNA for the CDR3: TGTGCCACCAGTGATTTGCTTCCCAGGGATAATACAATGGCGCAGTTCTTC.

The chain combines TRBV7-9 with TRBJ1-3; 7 bases fit TRBD1. V was clipped by 2 bases and J by 7 bases; unmatched bases: 8. The CDR3 is made up of 15 amino acids. The germline V gene has CDR1 SEHNR and CDR2 FQNEAQ (reference sequence). CDR3 sequence: CASSLFGQTGNTIYF. In DNA form, the CDR3 reads TGTGCCAGCAGCTTATTCGGTCAGACAGGGAACACCATATATTTT.

This chain links TRBV12-3 or TRBV12-4 with TRBJ2-5, with a possible D match to TRBD1 (6 bases). V lost 6 bases and J lost 2, with 19 bases in between. This CDR3 has 16 amino acids. The DNA of the CDR3 is TGTGCCAGCAGATCGGGGCGGACAGCCTCTCAAGAGACCCAGTACTTC. This translates into CASRSGRTASQETQYF.

This clonotype was counted between two and nine times. The chain recombines TRBV29-1 with TRBJ2-2, with a tentative D call TRBD1 (6 bases). V lost 7 bases and J 3 bases, leaving 15 bases between the germline ends. Germline V lookup: CDR1 SQVTM, CDR2 ANQGSEA. The CDR3 extends over 14 amino acids. CDR3 nucleotides: TGCAGCGGGATACAGGGTTCCGACACCGGGGAGCTGTTTTTT. It is translated as CSGIQGSDTGELFF.

The V and J genes are TRBV4-2 and TRBJ2-3; 12 bases fit TRBD2. The CDR3 consists of 17 residues. Germline CDR1 is LGHNA and CDR2 is YNFKEQ. Germline trimming cut 1 base from V and 14 bases from J; bases unmatched to any gene: 16. The CDR3 protein is CASSQAGVTSGRSPPYF. The CDR3 region has the DNA TGTGCCAGCAGCCAAGCTGGGGTGACTAGCGGGAGATCCCCGCCGTATTTT.

The sample holds a few counts of this clonotype. The rearrangement uses TRBV4-1 and TRBJ2-7, with D possibly called TRBD1 or TRBD2 (5 bases each). The CDR3 has 16 residues. Germline CDR1 reads MGHRA; CDR2 reads YSYEKL. The V and J ends lost 1 base and 0 bases respectively, with 13 bases between them. This CDR3 reads CASSQALRDGSYEQYF. CDR3 coding DNA: TGCGCCAGCAGCCAAGCCCTCCGGGACGGCTCCTACGAGCAGTACTTC.

This chain joins TRBV6-5 and TRBJ2-7; 7 bases line up with TRBD2. This CDR3 has 14 residues. Trimming removed 0 bases from V and 5 bases from J; junction bases left unmatched: 4. CDR1 is MNHEY, CDR2 SVGAGI, per germline. CDR3 coding DNA: TGTGCCAGCAGTTACTCGCGGGGGTTCAACGAGCAGTACTTC. Translating gives CASSYSRGFNEQYF.

The V and J genes are TRBV7-6 and TRBJ2-2; D unclear. Germline assignment: CDR1 SGHVS and CDR2 FNYEAQ. V was pared by 5 bases and J by 1 base, with 11 bases between. The CDR3 is 15 residues long. DNA for the CDR3: TGTGCCAGCAGCACCCGGACGGTGAACACCGGGGAGCTGTTTTTT. It codes for CASSTRTVNTGELFF.

The chain joins TRBV9 to TRBJ1-5, with D perhaps matching TRBD1 (6 bases). V was shortened by 3 bases and J by 9 bases, with 16 bases between the two germline ends. There are 14 residues in the CDR3. Germline-derived CDR1 and CDR2 are SGDLS and YYNGEE. CDR3 sequence reads: CASSGGPGDGPQHF. DNA for the CDR3: TGTGCCAGCAGCGGCGGGCCAGGGGACGGGCCCCAGCATTTT.

This clonotype appeared a few times. The rearrangement links TRBV27 to TRBJ1-5, with 7 bases that match TRBD1. The ends lost 6 bases at V and 8 bases at J; junction bases unmatched: 10. The CDR3 consists of 14 residues. CDR1 is MNHEY and CDR2 is SMNVEV in the germline V gene (reference sequence). The CDR3 is CASSRGTQTEPQHF. For the CDR3, the DNA is TGTGCCAGCAGCAGGGGGACCCAGACAGAGCCCCAGCATTTT.

This chain joins TRBV5-1 and TRBJ1-6; D perhaps matches TRBD1 (6 bases). V lost 3 bases and J lost 7, with 11 bases in between. CDR1 and CDR2 (germline): SGHRS, YFSETQ. The CDR3 is 14 residues long. The CDR3 sequence is CASSSDRLNSPLHF. The CDR3 region has the DNA TGCGCCAGCAGCTCGGACAGATTAAATTCACCCCTCCACTTT.